This entry is about one T cell receptor beta chain. These data come from a study of shared clonotypes between healthy human individuals. The CDR3 consists of 14 residues. V dropped 7 bases and J dropped 7; count of bases not matched to a gene: 9. Germline V gene data show CDR1 as MGHDK and CDR2 as SYGVNS. Sequenced by immunoSEQ multiplex PCR; TCRdb stores in-frame clones only, minus some. The table has more than 1.2 million clones, approximately 98.5% seen once; the top ten hold around 0.38%. The chain couples TRBV25-1 to TRBJ2-1; 8 nucleotides match TRBD1. Sequences were obtained from naive CD4+ T cells sorted from blood. Subset: CD45RA+ positively selected. This clonotype was obtained from a man in his thirties or forties in good health. The CDR3 coding sequence is TGTGCCAGCAAAACAGGGGGTCAGGGGAATGAGCAGTTCTTC. Translating it yields CASKTGGQGNEQFF.